A selection of T cell receptor beta chains follows, all from one sample in a study of shared clonotypes between healthy human individuals. Method: immunoSEQ multiplex PCR; TCRdb's copy keeps in-frame clones and lacks some. The sample includes over 1.5 million clones, nearly 99% of them seen just once. The sequenced sample was naive CD4+ T cells sorted from blood. The receptors here all came from a man aged 30 to 39 in good health. Both conserved end residues are part of each CDR3. The order of the fields is V gene, J gene, D gene, clone size, CDR3 protein, CDR3 DNA. D genes are given only for firm matches. Size is omitted from some rows. Given values are once, few, many or a class for expanded clones.

TRBV6-1	TRBJ2-7	NA	NA	CASSFLYEQYF	TGTGCCAGCAGCTTCCTCTACGAGCAGTACTTC
TRBV5-1	TRBJ2-2	NA	NA	CASSLVGPGELFF	TGCGCCAGCAGCTTGGTTGGGCCCGGGGAGCTGTTTTTT
TRBV28	TRBJ2-3	NA	NA	CASSFGGGWYF	TGTGCCAGCAGCTTCGGGGGAGGATGGTATTTT
TRBV18	TRBJ2-7	NA	NA	CASSPIRVSDFSYEQSF	TGTGCCAGCTCACCAATACGTGTCTCGGACTTTTCCTACGAGCAGTCCTTC
TRBV6-1	TRBJ2-2	NA	NA	CASSPVNTGELFF	TGTGCCAGCAGTCCCGTTAACACCGGGGAGCTGTTTTTT
TRBV7-2	TRBJ2-3	TRBD2	once	CASSAAKLAGGYTDTQYF	TGTGCCAGCAGCGCCGCGAAACTAGCGGGAGGATACACAGATACGCAGTATTTT
TRBV5-4	TRBJ2-3	TRBD2	NA	CASTTGTSGRDTQYF	TGTGCCAGCACTACTGGGACTAGCGGGAGAGATACGCAGTATTTT
TRBV7-9	TRBJ2-3	NA	NA	CASSAGRTSTDTQYF	TGTGCCAGCAGCGCGGGACGAACTAGCACAGATACGCAGTATTTT
TRBV10-1	TRBJ2-1	TRBD2	NA	CASSESVAGLATNEQFF	TGCGCCAGCAGTGAGTCGGTAGCGGGACTAGCGACCAATGAGCAGTTCTTC
TRBV7-3	TRBJ2-7	TRBD2	NA	CASSSPGTSGNYEQYF	TGTGCCAGCAGCTCACCCGGGACTAGCGGAAACTACGAGCAGTACTTC
TRBV4-1	TRBJ2-4	TRBD2	NA	CASSQVGTSAVGIQYF	TGCGCCAGCAGCCAAGTTGGGACTAGCGCTGTAGGCATTCAGTACTTC
TRBV29-1	TRBJ1-5	TRBD1	NA	CSVSTGDPPYNQPQHF	TGCAGCGTTTCGACAGGGGACCCTCCCTACAATCAGCCCCAGCATTTT
TRBV9	TRBJ2-2	NA	NA	CASSVAVTNTGELFF	TGTGCCAGCAGCGTAGCGGTAACGAACACCGGGGAGCTGTTTTTT
TRBV6-5	TRBJ1-5	TRBD1	NA	CASSRDSFRNQPQHF	TGTGCCAGCAGTCGGGACAGCTTCAGGAATCAGCCCCAGCATTTT
TRBV5-1	TRBJ2-1	TRBD2	NA	CASSLEGLANEQFF	TGCGCCAGCAGCTTGGAAGGACTAGCCAATGAGCAGTTCTTC
TRBV5-4	TRBJ2-7	NA	NA	CASSSPGRSSEQYF	TGTGCCAGCAGCTCCCCGGGACGCTCGTCCGAGCAGTACTTC
TRBV9	TRBJ2-7	NA	once	CASSAIGTRRDEQYF	TGTGCCAGCAGCGCTATCGGGACGCGGAGGGACGAGCAGTACTTC
TRBV5-1	TRBJ2-7	NA	NA	CASQKTFRDRLSYEQYF	TGCGCCAGTCAGAAAACATTCCGAGACAGATTATCCTACGAGCAGTACTTC
TRBV2	TRBJ2-1	NA	NA	CASSDNRVNEQFF	TGTGCCAGCAGTGACAACAGGGTCAATGAGCAGTTCTTC
TRBV25-1	TRBJ2-1	NA	NA	CASSGLAFEQFF	TGTGCCAGCAGTGGTCTAGCGTTTGAGCAGTTCTTC
TRBV5-5	TRBJ2-5	TRBD1	NA	CASRRTGETQYF	TGTGCCAGCAGACGGACAGGAGAGACCCAGTACTTC
TRBV5-1	TRBJ2-1	TRBD1	NA	CASSWGTGYNEQFF	TGCGCCAGCAGCTGGGGGACAGGTTACAATGAGCAGTTCTTC
TRBV7-3	TRBJ1-1	NA	NA	CASSLAGTAHTEAFF	TGTGCCAGCAGCTTAGCCGGGACGGCTCACACTGAAGCTTTCTTT
TRBV19	TRBJ1-5	NA	NA	CASTYTHGHRYQPQHF	TGTGCCAGTACTTATACCCATGGACACCGATATCAGCCCCAGCATTTT
TRBV18	TRBJ2-7	TRBD2	NA	CASSPGTTPYEQYF	TGTGCCAGCTCACCGGGGACTACCCCCTACGAGCAGTACTTC
TRBV18	TRBJ2-4	NA	NA	CASSPGTPGDIQYF	TGTGCCAGCTCACCAGGGACACCGGGAGACATTCAGTACTTC
TRBV6-5	TRBJ2-1	NA	NA	CASSPAGSSYNEQFF	TGTGCCAGCAGCCCGGCCGGGAGCTCCTACAATGAGCAGTTCTTC
TRBV5-1	TRBJ2-5	NA	NA	CASSSRGPQETQYF	TGCGCCAGCAGCTCCCGGGGGCCGCAAGAGACCCAGTACTTC
TRBV28	TRBJ2-7	TRBD1	NA	CASSPLGQGAYEQYF	TGTGCCAGCAGTCCCTTGGGACAGGGGGCTTACGAGCAGTACTTC
TRBV5-1	TRBJ2-7	NA	NA	CASEPGSGAYEQYF	TGCGCCAGCGAGCCCGGGAGTGGAGCCTACGAGCAGTACTTC
TRBV5-4	TRBJ2-1	TRBD1	NA	CAGSPPGGGHNEQFF	TGTGCCGGCAGCCCGCCAGGGGGCGGACACAATGAGCAGTTCTTC
TRBV5-4	TRBJ2-3	NA	NA	CASSLYRAPGSDTQYF	TGTGCCAGCAGCTTGTATCGAGCGCCTGGGTCAGATACGCAGTATTTT
TRBV11-3	TRBJ2-6	NA	NA	CASSDRRSGANVLTF	TGTGCCAGCTCCGATAGGCGATCTGGGGCCAACGTCCTGACTTTC
TRBV7-9	TRBJ1-3	NA	NA	CAATETGSSGNTIYF	TGTGCCGCCACGGAGACGGGCTCCTCTGGAAACACCATATATTTT
TRBV2	TRBJ2-5	NA	NA	CASSLEETQYF	TGTGCCAGCAGCCTAGAAGAGACCCAGTACTTC
TRBV6-1	TRBJ1-5	TRBD1	NA	CASSEHAGQGNQPQHF	TGTGCCAGCAGTGAACATGCAGGACAGGGCAATCAGCCCCAGCATTTT
TRBV6-5	TRBJ1-2	NA	once	CASSLGTPNDYGYTF	TGTGCCAGCAGCCTCGGGACACCAAACGACTATGGCTACACCTTC
TRBV5-1	TRBJ2-7	NA	NA	CASSLGTYEQYF	TGCGCCAGCAGCCTAGGTACCTACGAGCAGTACTTC
TRBV7-2	TRBJ2-1	TRBD2	NA	CASSPVAGVMDEQFF	TGTGCCAGCAGCCCCGTGGCGGGAGTCATGGATGAGCAGTTCTTC